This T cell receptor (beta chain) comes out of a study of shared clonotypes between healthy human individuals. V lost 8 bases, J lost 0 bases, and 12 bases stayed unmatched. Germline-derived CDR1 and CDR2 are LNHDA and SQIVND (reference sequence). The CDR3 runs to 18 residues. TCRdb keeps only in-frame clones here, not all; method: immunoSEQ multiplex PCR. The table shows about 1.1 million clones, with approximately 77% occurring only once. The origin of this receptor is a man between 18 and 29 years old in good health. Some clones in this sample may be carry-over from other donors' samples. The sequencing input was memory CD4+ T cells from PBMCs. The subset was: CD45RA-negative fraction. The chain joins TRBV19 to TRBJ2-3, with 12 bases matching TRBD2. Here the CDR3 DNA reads TGTGCCAGTGGACAGGAAACTAGCGGGAGGCCTAGCACAGATACGCAGTATTTT. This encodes CASGQETSGRPSTDTQYF.